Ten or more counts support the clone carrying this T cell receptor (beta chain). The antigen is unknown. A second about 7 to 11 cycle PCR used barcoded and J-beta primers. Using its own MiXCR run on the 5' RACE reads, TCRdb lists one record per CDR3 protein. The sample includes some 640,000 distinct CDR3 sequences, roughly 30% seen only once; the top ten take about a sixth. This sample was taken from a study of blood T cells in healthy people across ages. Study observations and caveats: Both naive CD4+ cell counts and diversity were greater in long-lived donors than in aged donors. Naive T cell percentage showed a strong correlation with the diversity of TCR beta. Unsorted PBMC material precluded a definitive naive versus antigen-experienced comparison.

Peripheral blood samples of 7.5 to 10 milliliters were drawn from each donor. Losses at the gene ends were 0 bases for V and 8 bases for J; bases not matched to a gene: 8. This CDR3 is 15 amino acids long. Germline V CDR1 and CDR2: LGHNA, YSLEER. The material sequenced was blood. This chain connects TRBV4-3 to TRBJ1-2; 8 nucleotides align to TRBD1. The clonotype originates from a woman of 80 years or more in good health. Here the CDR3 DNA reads TGCGCCAGCAGCCAAGATTCCCAGGGGGCGCGAGGCTACACCTTC. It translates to CASSQDSQGARGYTF.